The 10 T cell receptor beta chains below come from one sample, sequenced in a study of OX40 agonist ivuxolimab in advanced cancers. Clones were read by immunoSEQ multiplex PCR, and TCRdb kept only the in-frame ones, dropping some. This sample has 78,000 or so clones, with under 95% found just once. The sequences come from CD4+ or CD8+ T cells sorted from blood, collected in a trial of the OX40 agonist ivuxolimab. Receptor source: an adult with an advanced solid tumor such as melanoma, head and neck, liver or kidney cancer.

The J gene is TRBJ2-3, the V gene TRBV9, with 7 nucleotides matching TRBD2. The V gene end was trimmed by 6 bases and the J gene end by 0 bases; junction bases not matched to a gene: 4. This CDR3 region has 14 residues. Per germline, CDR1 SGDLS and CDR2 YYNGEE. CDR3 in amino acids: CASNGGGSTDTQYF. The CDR3 DNA reads TGTGCCAGCAACGGCGGGGGTAGCACAGATACGCAGTATTTT.

The table lists this clone with a count of one. The chain links TRBV6-4 to TRBJ1-5; D is perhaps TRBD1 (5 bases). Trimming left V 5 bases short and J 1 base short, with 9 bases between. The CDR3 extends over 14 amino acids. The germline V gene has CDR1 MRHNA and CDR2 SNTAGT. Written as DNA, the CDR3 is TGTGCCAGCAGTCAGGGAGGGAGCAATCAGCCCCAGCATTTT. This sequence encodes CASSQGGSNQPQHF.

This clone is termed medium-sized. This rearrangement joins TRBV7-2 to TRBJ2-7; D possibly corresponds to TRBD1 (6 bases). This CDR3 is 12 amino acids long. Looked up from germline, CDR1 is SGHTA and CDR2 is FQGNSA. The germline V and J ends were trimmed by 7 bases and 0 bases, with 7 bases remaining between them. The CDR3, as DNA: TGTGCCAGCATGGACAGCTCCTACGAGCAGTACTTC. It specifies CASMDSSYEQYF.

This clone came up once. The V call is TRBV7-2, the J call TRBJ2-7, with D uncertain. The CDR3 loop spans 12 amino acids. The V end lost 4 bases, the J end lost 4 bases, and 8 bases lay between the germline ends. The germline CDR1 and CDR2 sequences are SGHTA and FQGNSA. This CDR3 is CASSYFGYEQYF. The CDR3 DNA reads TGTGCCAGCAGCTACTTCGGATACGAGCAGTACTTC.

The chain recombines TRBV7-9 with TRBJ1-6; 7 bases fit TRBD1. This CDR3 comprises 17 residues. The junction had 10 bases not matched to a gene; V was cut back by 1 base and J by 7 bases. Germline V gives CDR1 SEHNR, CDR2 FQNEAQ (reference sequence). As DNA, the CDR3 is TGTGCCAGCAGCTTAGGGCCGGAGACAGGGCCCAATTCACCCCTCCACTTT. This translates into CASSLGPETGPNSPLHF.

The chain combines TRBV29-1 with TRBJ2-6; D is undetermined. The CDR3 totals 15 residues. CDR1 is SQVTM and CDR2 is ANQGSEA in the germline V gene. Trimming cost V 4 bases and J 0 bases, with 10 bases left between them. In nucleotides, the CDR3 is TGCAGCGTTGTCGGTCGGAACTCTGGGGCCAACGTCCTGACTTTC. Translating it yields CSVVGRNSGANVLTF.

The chain combines TRBV11-2 with TRBJ2-7; possibly TRBD1 for D (6 bases). From germline, CDR1 is SGHAT and CDR2 FQNNGV. The CDR3 loop spans 12 amino acids. The V gene lost 4 bases and the J gene lost 7 bases, with 11 bases spanning the gap. The CDR3 loop reads CASSSTGLEQYF. In nucleotides, the CDR3 is TGTGCCAGCAGCTCAACAGGGTTAGAGCAGTACTTC.

This chain joins TRBV5-1 and TRBJ1-2, with D perhaps TRBD1 (5 bases). With 7 bases removed from V and 4 bases from J, the gap between germline ends came to 14 bases. From germline, CDR1 is SGHRS and CDR2 YFSETQ. The CDR3 has 13 residues. The CDR3 DNA sequence: TGCGCCAGCGGAGACACAGGATTCTATGGCTACACCTTC. Its translation: CASGDTGFYGYTF.

This clone showed up just a few times. The chain combines TRBV9 with TRBJ1-1; D unclear. Germline CDR1 reads SGDLS; CDR2 reads YYNGEE. Trimming removed 0 bases from V and 6 bases from J, with 9 bases in between. The length of the CDR3 is 13 residues. CDR3 in amino acids: CASSVVTSAEAFF. CDR3 DNA: TGTGCCAGCAGCGTAGTGACATCTGCTGAAGCTTTCTTT.

The chain has TRBV7-8 and TRBJ2-1, with TRBD2 matching over 10 bases. V lost 3 bases and J lost 4; bases outside the gene matches: 9. Germline CDR1 reads SGHVS; CDR2 reads FQNEAQ. The CDR3 spans 17 residues. The CDR3 here is CASSFSAGGLGYNEQFF. CDR3 nucleotides: TGTGCCAGCAGCTTTTCAGCGGGGGGGCTTGGTTACAATGAGCAGTTCTTC.